Listed below are T cell receptor beta chains from one sample, sequenced in a study of response to subunit inactivated influenza vaccine. TCRdb used MiXCR to reprocess the RT-PCR reads, holding one entry per CDR3 protein. Counted here are more than 150,000 distinct CDR3 sequences, about 10% occurring once; the ten biggest clones make up approximately 11%. The sample consisted of non-naive T cells sorted from PBMCs, taken on the day of vaccination. The origin of the receptors is a man aged 50-59 years who received an inactivated influenza vaccine. Each CDR3 is given with its conserved first and last residue. D genes are given only for firm matches. Size tells how often a clone was seen (once, few, many) or the class of an expanded clone, and some rows leave it out.

d_call,v_call,j_call,clone_size,cdr3_aa,cdr3_nt
-,TRBV27,TRBJ2-7,-,CASSLLAGTPSYEQYF,TGTGCCAGCAGTTTACTTGCCGGGACACCGTCCTACGAGCAGTACTTC
-,TRBV20-1,TRBJ2-5,few,CSPRQLQETQYF,TGCAGTCCCCGACAGTTACAAGAGACCCAGTACTTC
TRBD1,TRBV6-1,TRBJ2-7,-,CASRQPGQHYEQYF,TGTGCCAGCAGGCAGCCGGGACAGCACTACGAGCAGTACTTC
-,TRBV7-9,TRBJ2-5,many,CASSLGLRRVETQYF,TGTGCCAGCAGCTTAGGGCTCCGACGGGTAGAGACCCAGTACTTC
-,TRBV30,TRBJ2-2,few,CAWSVSLGTGELFF,TGTGCCTGGAGTGTATCTCTAGGTACCGGGGAGCTGTTTTTT
TRBD1,TRBV12-3/TRBV12-4,TRBJ1-5,many,CASSTEYLTGGQPQHF,TGTGCCAGCAGCACCGAATATCTGACAGGGGGACAGCCCCAGCATTTT
TRBD2,TRBV5-1,TRBJ2-2,-,CASSFGGGFYTYGTGELFF,TGCGCCAGCAGCTTCGGGGGGGGATTCTACACCTATGGCACCGGGGAGCTGTTTTTT
TRBD2,TRBV4-2,TRBJ2-3,few,CASSHRLAGEPTDTQYF,TGTGCCAGCAGCCACCGCCTAGCGGGAGAGCCAACAGATACGCAGTATTTT
TRBD1,TRBV27,TRBJ1-1,many,CASSHGTGSLANTEAFF,TGTGCCAGCAGCCACGGGACAGGGTCATTGGCGAACACTGAAGCTTTCTTT
TRBD1,TRBV11-2,TRBJ1-6,few,CASSLRTGPLSSYNSPLHF,TGTGCCAGCAGCCTAAGGACAGGGCCGTTAAGCTCCTATAATTCACCCCTCCACTTT
-,TRBV28,TRBJ1-5,many,CASRGPNQPQHF,TGTGCCAGCAGGGGGCCCAATCAGCCCCAGCATTTT
TRBD1,TRBV5-1,TRBJ1-1,few,CASSPRDRGRGYTEAFF,TGCGCCAGCAGCCCCAGGGACAGGGGGCGAGGGTACACTGAAGCTTTCTTT
-,TRBV2,TRBJ2-6,few,CASLDRLAGANVLTF,TGTGCCAGCCTGGACCGCTTAGCTGGGGCCAACGTCCTGACTTTC
TRBD1,TRBV2,TRBJ2-7,-,CASRTTGTGGREQYF,TGTGCCAGCAGAACCACCGGGACAGGGGGCCGCGAGCAGTACTTC
TRBD1,TRBV5-1,TRBJ1-1,few,CASSLASDRGSKAFF,TGCGCCAGCAGCTTGGCAAGCGACAGGGGAAGCAAAGCTTTCTTT
-,TRBV5-1,TRBJ2-5,many,CASSPELGSFSQETQYF,TGCGCCAGCAGCCCCGAATTGGGATCCTTTTCCCAAGAGACCCAGTACTTC
TRBD1,TRBV7-2,TRBJ2-4,many,CASSTGQGNIQYF,TGTGCCAGCAGCACGGGACAGGGTAACATTCAGTACTTC
-,TRBV23-1,TRBJ2-1,-,CASSQSGGNEQFF,TGCGCCAGCAGTCAATCAGGCGGGAATGAGCAGTTCTTC
-,TRBV12-3/TRBV12-4,TRBJ1-2,many,CASSFQGHGYGYTF,TGTGCCAGCAGTTTCCAGGGGCATGGGTATGGCTACACCTTC
-,TRBV11-2,TRBJ1-1,-,CASSSVVYGHLNTEAFF,TGTGCCAGCAGCTCCGTAGTATATGGACATCTGAACACTGAAGCTTTCTTT
TRBD1,TRBV7-2,TRBJ1-1,-,CASSIYRGLNTEAFF,TGTGCCAGCAGCATCTACAGGGGGTTGAACACTGAAGCTTTCTTT
-,TRBV12-3/TRBV12-4,TRBJ2-1,few,CASSRDQTGYNEQFF,TGTGCCAGCAGTCGCGACCAGACCGGATACAATGAGCAGTTCTTC
-,TRBV20-1,TRBJ2-1,few,CCASRFQGLAYNEQFF,TGCTGTGCTAGCCGATTTCAGGGTCTCGCCTACAATGAGCAGTTCTTC
-,TRBV7-6,TRBJ2-7,many,CASSLVGVEEQYF,TGTGCCAGCAGCTTAGTCGGGGTCGAGGAGCAGTACTTC
TRBD2,TRBV6-2/TRBV6-3,TRBJ2-7,-,CASSYVGTSGPSYEQYF,TGTGCCAGCAGTTACGTTGGGACTAGCGGGCCCTCCTACGAGCAGTACTTC
TRBD1,TRBV2,TRBJ2-1,-,CASSETPGQIKLNEQFF,TGTGCCAGCAGTGAGACGCCGGGACAGATAAAACTCAATGAGCAGTTCTTC
-,TRBV6-2/TRBV6-3,TRBJ1-1,-,CASSYQQGGGSEAFF,TGTGCCAGCAGTTACCAGCAGGGAGGTGGTTCTGAAGCTTTCTTT
TRBD2,TRBV20-1,TRBJ2-7,-,CSARDVAFGGRSEQYF,TGCAGTGCTAGAGATGTCGCATTTGGCGGGAGGAGCGAGCAGTACTTC
-,TRBV7-2,TRBJ1-5,few,CASSGGTGHQPQHF,TGTGCCAGCAGCGGAGGAACAGGTCATCAGCCCCAGCATTTT
TRBD1,TRBV11-3,TRBJ2-7,few,CASSFGQGGSEQYF,TGTGCCAGCAGCTTCGGACAGGGGGGGAGCGAGCAGTACTTC
TRBD1,TRBV7-2,TRBJ2-5,-,CASSPGQRKETQYF,TGTGCCAGCAGCCCGGGACAGAGGAAAGAGACCCAGTACTTC
TRBD2,TRBV9,TRBJ2-7,few,CASSGMAREGYEQYF,TGTGCCAGCAGCGGTATGGCGCGGGAGGGCTACGAGCAGTACTTC